In this sample, the clone carrying this T cell receptor beta chain turned up a few times. The antigen is not known. This entry belongs to a study of neurological immune-mediated disorders. TCRdb re-called the 5' RACE reads with MiXCR, one entry per CDR3 protein. This sample has under 35,000 distinct CDR3 sequences, with less than 25% found just once. Study outcomes and limitations: Healthy controls had more TCR clonal expansion than multiple sclerosis, which showed the least, whereas HTLV-1-associated myelopathy showed the most.

The sequenced material came from CD4+ T cells from blood. This receptor was taken from a man aged 45-65 years with HTLV-1-associated myelopathy (HAM/TSP).

The chain's CDR3 is CASSSGTSGRNEQFF. The CDR3 nucleotides read TGTGCCAGCAGCTCGGGGACTAGCGGACGAAATGAGCAGTTCTTC. The chain has TRBV5-6 and TRBJ2-1, with 11 bases identical to TRBD2. From germline, CDR1 is SGHDT and CDR2 YYEEEE. J lost 7 bases, V lost 3 bases, and 6 bases had no gene match. The CDR3 consists of 15 residues.